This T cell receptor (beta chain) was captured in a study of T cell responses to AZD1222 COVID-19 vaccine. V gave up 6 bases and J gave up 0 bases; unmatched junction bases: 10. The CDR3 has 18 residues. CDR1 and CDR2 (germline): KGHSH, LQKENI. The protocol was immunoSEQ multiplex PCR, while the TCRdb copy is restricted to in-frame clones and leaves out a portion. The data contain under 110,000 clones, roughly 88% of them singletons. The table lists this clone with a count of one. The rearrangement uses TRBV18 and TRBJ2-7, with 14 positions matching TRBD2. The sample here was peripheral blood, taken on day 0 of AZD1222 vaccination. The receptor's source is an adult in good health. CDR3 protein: CASSSRGTSGGSSYEQYF. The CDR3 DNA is TGTGCCAGCTCTTCGCGGGGGACTAGCGGGGGAAGCTCCTACGAGCAGTACTTC. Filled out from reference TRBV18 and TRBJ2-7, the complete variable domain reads NAGVMQNPRHLVRRRGQEARLRCSPMKGHSHVYWYRQLPEEGLKFMVYLQKENIIDESGMPKERFSAEFPKEGPSILRIQQVVRGDSAAYFCASSSRGTSGGSSYEQYFGPGTRLTVT.